This T cell receptor beta chain was captured in a study of T cell responses to AZD1222 COVID-19 vaccine. Study-level results: Researchers took repertoire samples only after the peak T cell response had come. Receipt of two AZD1222 doses was followed by a rise in Spike-specific TCR breadth and depth.

V shed 3 bases and J 8 bases; nucleotides not matched to a gene: 9. The germline gives CDR1 SGHRS, CDR2 YFSETQ. The CDR3 has 15 residues. Of note for this clone: The antigen is not known.

Generated by immunoSEQ multiplex PCR, the TCRdb table keeps only in-frame clones and is missing some. The data show around 140,000 clones, roughly 85% seen once. The sequenced sample was peripheral blood, obtained 28 days after the second dose of the MenACWY control vaccine. The receptor comes from an adult who received the MenACWY meningococcal vaccine as a control. The rearrangement links TRBV5-1 to TRBJ1-4; 8 bases map to TRBD1. In DNA, the CDR3 is TGCGCCAGCAGCTCCAGGGTCCAGGGGGCGGAAAAACTGTTTTTT. Translation gives CASSSRVQGAEKLFF.